A selection of T cell receptor beta chains follows, all from one sample in a study of cytomegalovirus exposure and HLA in healthy donors. Method: immunoSEQ multiplex PCR; TCRdb's copy keeps in-frame clones and lacks some. This table has about 37,000 clones, approximately 80% appearing once. The sample comprised PBMCs. These receptors came from a woman younger than 35 in good health and CMV-seropositive. Each CDR3 is given with its conserved first and last residue. Each record gives: V gene, J gene, clone size, D gene, CDR3 DNA, CDR3 protein. The D gene is left open where the match is weak. The size entry is marked missing in some rows and otherwise reads once, few, many or a size class.

V gene: TRBV2; J gene: TRBJ2-5; clone size: -; D gene: TRBD2; CDR3 DNA: TGTGCCAGCACTCCAGCGGGGGTCCAAGAGACCCAGTACTTC; CDR3 protein: CASTPAGVQETQYF
V gene: TRBV4-2; J gene: TRBJ2-1; clone size: -; D gene: TRBD1; CDR3 DNA: TGTGCCAGCAGCCAAGAATCGGGGACAGGGGGCAATGAGCAGTTCTTC; CDR3 protein: CASSQESGTGGNEQFF
V gene: TRBV5-6; J gene: TRBJ2-1; clone size: once; D gene: TRBD2; CDR3 DNA: TGTGCCAGCAGCTTGGGTACTAGCGGGGTGAGCTCCTACAATGAGCAGTTCTTC; CDR3 protein: CASSLGTSGVSSYNEQFF
V gene: TRBV7-9; J gene: TRBJ2-5; clone size: -; D gene: TRBD1; CDR3 DNA: TGTGCCAGCAGCACAAAAGCCCTCCGGGACAGCCAAGAGACCCAGTACTTC; CDR3 protein: CASSTKALRDSQETQYF
V gene: TRBV9; J gene: TRBJ2-5; clone size: few; D gene: -; CDR3 DNA: TGTGCCAGCAGCGTAGGTGTCGCGGAGACCCAGTACTTC; CDR3 protein: CASSVGVAETQYF
V gene: TRBV19; J gene: TRBJ1-2; clone size: -; D gene: TRBD1; CDR3 DNA: TGTGCCAGTAGTATCCCAGCCGGGACAGGAGTTCGTGGCTACACCTTC; CDR3 protein: CASSIPAGTGVRGYTF
V gene: TRBV25-1; J gene: TRBJ1-1; clone size: -; D gene: -; CDR3 DNA: TGTGCCAGCAGTGAATTTGGAGAATCGTCGAACACTGAAGCTTTCTTT; CDR3 protein: CASSEFGESSNTEAFF
V gene: TRBV27; J gene: TRBJ1-4; clone size: -; D gene: -; CDR3 DNA: TGTGCCAGCAGCCGGGTCTCGAATGAAAAACTGTTTTTT; CDR3 protein: CASSRVSNEKLFF
V gene: TRBV27; J gene: TRBJ1-5; clone size: -; D gene: -; CDR3 DNA: TGTGCCAGCAGTCCCCGGGAGGGGGATAGGGCCCAGCATTTT; CDR3 protein: CASSPREGDRAQHF
V gene: TRBV5-1; J gene: TRBJ2-5; clone size: -; D gene: -; CDR3 DNA: TGCGCCAGCAGCTTGTTGTTGTTAGATGAAGAGACCCAGTACTTC; CDR3 protein: CASSLLLLDEETQYF
V gene: TRBV5-5; J gene: TRBJ2-1; clone size: -; D gene: -; CDR3 DNA: TGTGCCAGCAGCTTCGACTCGGATTCCTACAATGAGCAGTTCTTC; CDR3 protein: CASSFDSDSYNEQFF
V gene: TRBV7-2; J gene: TRBJ2-1; clone size: -; D gene: TRBD2; CDR3 DNA: TGTGCCAGCAGCTTAACACTAGCGAGGTACAATGAGCAGTTCTTC; CDR3 protein: CASSLTLARYNEQFF
V gene: TRBV12-5; J gene: TRBJ1-4; clone size: -; D gene: -; CDR3 DNA: TGTGCTAGTGGTTTGGTTGGAGGGCTTGATGGTGAAAAACTGTTTTTT; CDR3 protein: CASGLVGGLDGEKLFF
V gene: TRBV19; J gene: TRBJ2-1; clone size: -; D gene: -; CDR3 DNA: TGTGCCAGTAGTCCTAGGTATAATGAGCAGTTCTTC; CDR3 protein: CASSPRYNEQFF
V gene: TRBV15; J gene: TRBJ2-2; clone size: few; D gene: -; CDR3 DNA: TGTGCCACCAGCAGACCGAGGGGGGAGCTGTTTTTT; CDR3 protein: CATSRPRGELFF
V gene: TRBV29-1; J gene: TRBJ2-1; clone size: -; D gene: TRBD1; CDR3 DNA: TGCAGCGTCGAACCGGGACAGGGATGGAATGAGCAGTTCTTC; CDR3 protein: CSVEPGQGWNEQFF
V gene: TRBV5-6; J gene: TRBJ2-7; clone size: few; D gene: -; CDR3 DNA: TGTGCCAGCGGCGAGCGAAACCGAGGGCAGTACTTC; CDR3 protein: CASGERNRGQYF
V gene: TRBV4-3; J gene: TRBJ2-7; clone size: few; D gene: TRBD1; CDR3 DNA: TGCGCCAGCAGCCGGGACAGGGCGTTACCCTCCTACGAGCAGTACTTC; CDR3 protein: CASSRDRALPSYEQYF
V gene: TRBV6-5; J gene: TRBJ2-7; clone size: once; D gene: -; CDR3 DNA: TGTGCCAGCAGGTCGGGTCAACGGAAGCAGTACTTC; CDR3 protein: CASRSGQRKQYF
V gene: TRBV4-3; J gene: TRBJ1-5; clone size: few; D gene: -; CDR3 DNA: TGCGCCAGCAGCACCAGGATTAATCAGCCCCAGCATTTT; CDR3 protein: CASSTRINQPQHF
V gene: TRBV27; J gene: TRBJ2-7; clone size: -; D gene: TRBD2; CDR3 DNA: TGTGCCAGCAGTTTATTGTTTGCGGGAGCGTCCTACGAGCAGTACTTC; CDR3 protein: CASSLLFAGASYEQYF
V gene: TRBV7-9; J gene: TRBJ2-1; clone size: once; D gene: TRBD1; CDR3 DNA: TGTGCCAGCAGTTATCAGGGGGCGAGCTCCTACAATGAGCAGTTCTTC; CDR3 protein: CASSYQGASSYNEQFF
V gene: TRBV23-1; J gene: TRBJ1-6; clone size: -; D gene: -; CDR3 DNA: TGCGCCAGCAGCTCCCCCGACGGGAACTATAATTCACCCCTCCACTTT; CDR3 protein: CASSSPDGNYNSPLHF
V gene: TRBV25-1; J gene: TRBJ1-3; clone size: few; D gene: TRBD1; CDR3 DNA: TGTGCCAGCAGGGCCAGGACAGGGGGCGAAAACACCATATATTTT; CDR3 protein: CASRARTGGENTIYF
V gene: TRBV5-4; J gene: TRBJ2-2; clone size: -; D gene: TRBD1; CDR3 DNA: TGTGCCAGCGGGAATAGACAGGGCTCGAGGAACACCGGGGAGCTGTTTTTT; CDR3 protein: CASGNRQGSRNTGELFF
V gene: TRBV9; J gene: TRBJ2-7; clone size: -; D gene: -; CDR3 DNA: TGTGCCAGCAGCCCTAGCGCTTACTCCTACGAGCAGTACTTC; CDR3 protein: CASSPSAYSYEQYF
V gene: TRBV28; J gene: TRBJ2-2; clone size: -; D gene: -; CDR3 DNA: TGTGCCAGCAGTTACCCGGGACAAAACGCTTTAGGGGAGCTGTTTTTT; CDR3 protein: CASSYPGQNALGELFF
V gene: TRBV27; J gene: TRBJ2-7; clone size: -; D gene: TRBD2; CDR3 DNA: TGTGCCAGCAGTCCCAATACCCCTAGCGGGCCGGGGGAGCAGTACTTC; CDR3 protein: CASSPNTPSGPGEQYF
V gene: TRBV7-8; J gene: TRBJ1-1; clone size: -; D gene: TRBD1; CDR3 DNA: TGTGCCAGCAGCCCAAGCAAAAGGACAGGGGGATCGAACACTGAAGCTTTCTTT; CDR3 protein: CASSPSKRTGGSNTEAFF
V gene: TRBV28; J gene: TRBJ1-1; clone size: -; D gene: -; CDR3 DNA: TGTGCCAGCAGTCCCGAGAGAGACACTGAAGCTTTCTTT; CDR3 protein: CASSPERDTEAFF
V gene: TRBV19; J gene: TRBJ2-7; clone size: -; D gene: TRBD1; CDR3 DNA: TGTGCCAGTAGTTCCCCCGGGACAGGGTTGGGGGAGCAGTACTTC; CDR3 protein: CASSSPGTGLGEQYF
V gene: TRBV6-5; J gene: TRBJ2-2; clone size: -; D gene: -; CDR3 DNA: TGTGCCAGCAGTTCCCGGTGGAACACCGGGGAGCTGTTTTTT; CDR3 protein: CASSSRWNTGELFF
V gene: TRBV27; J gene: TRBJ1-2; clone size: -; D gene: TRBD1; CDR3 DNA: TGTGCCAGCAGTCCCCATAAGGGGGCAGGCTACACCTTC; CDR3 protein: CASSPHKGAGYTF
V gene: TRBV5-1; J gene: TRBJ1-5; clone size: once; D gene: -; CDR3 DNA: TGCGCCAGCAGCCCCACCGGGGACACCACCTATCAGCCCCAGCATTTT; CDR3 protein: CASSPTGDTTYQPQHF
V gene: TRBV19; J gene: TRBJ2-1; clone size: -; D gene: -; CDR3 DNA: TGTGCCAGTAGTCTATACAATGAGCAGTTCTTC; CDR3 protein: CASSLYNEQFF
V gene: TRBV7-2; J gene: TRBJ2-5; clone size: -; D gene: TRBD1; CDR3 DNA: TGTGCCAGCAGCTTAGACGGCAGGGGGCGCGTGGAGACCCAGTACTTC; CDR3 protein: CASSLDGRGRVETQYF
V gene: TRBV7-9; J gene: TRBJ1-3; clone size: -; D gene: -; CDR3 DNA: TGTGCCAGCAGCTCAATACTGGACACCATATATTTT; CDR3 protein: CASSSILDTIYF
V gene: TRBV6-1; J gene: TRBJ1-1; clone size: -; D gene: -; CDR3 DNA: TGTGCCAGCAGCTATCGGACAGTAAACACTGAAGCTTTCTTT; CDR3 protein: CASSYRTVNTEAFF
V gene: TRBV7-9; J gene: TRBJ2-5; clone size: once; D gene: -; CDR3 DNA: TGTTCCAGCAGCTTATCCCCCCAGAAGTTTGAGACCCAGTACTTC; CDR3 protein: CSSSLSPQKFETQYF
V gene: TRBV19; J gene: TRBJ2-2; clone size: -; D gene: TRBD2; CDR3 DNA: TGTGCCTCCAAGGCGGTAGCGGGAGGGGGGGAGCTGTTTTTT; CDR3 protein: CASKAVAGGGELFF
V gene: TRBV5-1; J gene: TRBJ2-7; clone size: -; D gene: -; CDR3 DNA: TGCGCCAGCAGCTTGGTAGGCAGGGGGGATCCGAAACAAGGCGGAGAGCAGTACTTC; CDR3 protein: CASSLVGRGDPKQGGEQYF
V gene: TRBV27; J gene: TRBJ1-2; clone size: -; D gene: TRBD1; CDR3 DNA: TGTGCCAGCAGTCCGGGACAGGGAATCTATGGCTACACCTTC; CDR3 protein: CASSPGQGIYGYTF
V gene: TRBV5-1; J gene: TRBJ2-7; clone size: -; D gene: TRBD1; CDR3 DNA: TGCGCCAGCAGCCCCACAGGGGTCCCAGGCGAGCAGTACTTC; CDR3 protein: CASSPTGVPGEQYF